This TCR beta chain derives from a study of cytomegalovirus exposure and HLA in healthy donors. The CDR3 loop spans 15 amino acids. The V gene lost 7 bases and the J gene lost 5 bases, with 18 bases spanning the gap. Germline CDR1 SNHLY, CDR2 FYNNEI. Libraries were prepared by immunoSEQ multiplex PCR; TCRdb keeps only in-frame clonotypes and omits some of them. The data hold approximately 210,000 clones, with 86% observed a single time. Material: PBMCs. The chain couples TRBV2 to TRBJ2-1; possible D gene TRBD1, 6 bases. The receptor's source is a woman aged 18-30 years in good health and CMV-seronegative. The CDR3 here is CASIPRTVFHNEQFF. CDR3 sequence (DNA): TGTGCCAGCATCCCTCGGACAGTCTTCCACAATGAGCAGTTCTTC.